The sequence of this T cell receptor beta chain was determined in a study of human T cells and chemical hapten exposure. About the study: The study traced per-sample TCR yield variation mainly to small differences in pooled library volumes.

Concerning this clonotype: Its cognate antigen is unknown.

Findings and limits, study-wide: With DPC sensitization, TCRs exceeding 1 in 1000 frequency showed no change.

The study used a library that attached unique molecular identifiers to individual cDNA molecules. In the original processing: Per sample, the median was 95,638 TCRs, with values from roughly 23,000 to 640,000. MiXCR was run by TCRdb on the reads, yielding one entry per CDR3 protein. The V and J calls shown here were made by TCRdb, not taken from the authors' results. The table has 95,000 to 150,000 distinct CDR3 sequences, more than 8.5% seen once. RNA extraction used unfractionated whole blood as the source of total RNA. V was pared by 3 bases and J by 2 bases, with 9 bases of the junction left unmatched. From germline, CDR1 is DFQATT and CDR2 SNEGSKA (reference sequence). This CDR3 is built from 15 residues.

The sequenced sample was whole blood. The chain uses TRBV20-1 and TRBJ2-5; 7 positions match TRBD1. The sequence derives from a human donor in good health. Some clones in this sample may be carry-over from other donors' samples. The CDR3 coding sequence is TGCAGTGCTAGGTCGGGCAGGGGGTTACAAGAGACCCAGTACTTC. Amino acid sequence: CSARSGRGLQETQYF.